This T cell receptor (beta chain) originates from a study of regulatory and conventional T cells in breast cancer. V lost 5 bases to trimming and J lost 1 base, with 9 bases between them. This CDR3 has 13 residues. Germline CDR1 reads LGHNT; CDR2 reads FRNRAP. MiXCR, applied by TCRdb to the PCR reads, yields one record per CDR3 protein. The table has over a thousand distinct CDR3 sequences, 65% to 80% seen once. The chain has TRBV12-5 and TRBJ2-7, with a tentative D call TRBD2 (6 bases). Input material: regulatory T cells from blood. The TCR sequence derives from a female donor in good health. CDR3 loop: CASGLGGSYEQYF. The CDR3 coding sequence is TGTGCTAGTGGTCTTGGGGGGTCCTACGAGCAGTACTTC.